This TCR beta chain was recovered during a study of blood T cell repertoires in COVID-19. At the level of the study: Acute and convalescent COVID-19 specimens originated in the United States, Italy and Spain. The analysed material was cDNA or gDNA that came from T cells, B-cell-depleted T cells, or PBMCs.

Per the original methods: For nucleated cells, counts were estimated from reference gene primer amplification. The method was immunoSEQ multiplex PCR; TCRdb's version includes in-frame clones alone and lacks a portion of them. Clone size and V and J calls were adopted from that table, with D and trimming inferred from the DNA. The sample lists about 260,000 clones, about 90% occurring once. Seattle patients were enrolled during active infection and followed longitudinally. Deletions cut 5 bases from V and 7 bases from J, with 18 bases between. CDR1 is SGHVS and CDR2 is FQNEAQ in the germline V gene. The CDR3 is 15 residues long.

The sample consisted of peripheral blood. The gene calls are TRBV7-8 and TRBJ1-5; D remains unclear. The TCR sequence derives from a woman aged 30 to 39 with COVID-19, enrolled during active disease. The CDR3 nucleotides read TGTGCCAGCAGCCCCCAGAAGGAGGGATGGCAGCCCCAGCATTTT. It translates to CASSPQKEGWQPQHF.